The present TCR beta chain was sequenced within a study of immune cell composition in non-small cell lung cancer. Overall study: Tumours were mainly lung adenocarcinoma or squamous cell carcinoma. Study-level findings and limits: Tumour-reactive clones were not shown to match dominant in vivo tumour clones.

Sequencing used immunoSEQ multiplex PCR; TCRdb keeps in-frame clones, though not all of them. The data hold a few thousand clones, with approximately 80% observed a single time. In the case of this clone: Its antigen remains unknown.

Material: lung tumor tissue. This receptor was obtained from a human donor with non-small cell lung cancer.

The CDR3 protein is CASSSTGGPYGYTF. The CDR3 bases are TGTGCCAGTAGCTCTACAGGGGGCCCCTATGGCTACACCTTC. The chain couples TRBV19 to TRBJ1-2, with 9 bases lining up with TRBD1. CDR3 length equals 14 residues. Germline lookup yields CDR1 LNHDA and CDR2 SQIVND (reference sequence). The ends lost 6 bases at V and 4 bases at J; junction bases unmatched: 6.